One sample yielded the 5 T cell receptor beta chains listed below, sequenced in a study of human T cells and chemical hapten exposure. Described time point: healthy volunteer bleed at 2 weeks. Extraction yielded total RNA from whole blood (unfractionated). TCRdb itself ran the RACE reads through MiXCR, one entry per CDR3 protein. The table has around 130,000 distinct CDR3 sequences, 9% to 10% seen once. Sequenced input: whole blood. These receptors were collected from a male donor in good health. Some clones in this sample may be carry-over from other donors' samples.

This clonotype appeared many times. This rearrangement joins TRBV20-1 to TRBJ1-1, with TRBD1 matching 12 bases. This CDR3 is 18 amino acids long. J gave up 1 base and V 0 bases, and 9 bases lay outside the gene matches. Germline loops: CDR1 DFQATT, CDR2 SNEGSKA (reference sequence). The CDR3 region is CSARDPRDRGRRNTEAFF. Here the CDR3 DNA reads TGCAGTGCTAGAGACCCCCGGGACAGGGGGCGGAGGAACACTGAAGCTTTCTTT.

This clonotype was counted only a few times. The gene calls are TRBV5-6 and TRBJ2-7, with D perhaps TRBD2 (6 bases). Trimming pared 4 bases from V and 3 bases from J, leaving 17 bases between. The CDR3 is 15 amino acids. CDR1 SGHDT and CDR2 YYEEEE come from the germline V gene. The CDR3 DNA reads TGTGCCAGCAGCGCGCCCGGGGGACTCTACTACGAGCAGTACTTC. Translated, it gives CASSAPGGLYYEQYF.

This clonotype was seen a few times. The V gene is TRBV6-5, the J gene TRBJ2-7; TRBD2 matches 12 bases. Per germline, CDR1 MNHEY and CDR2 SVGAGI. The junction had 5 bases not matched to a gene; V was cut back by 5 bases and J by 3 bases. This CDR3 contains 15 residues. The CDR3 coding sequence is TGTGCCAGCAGTAACGGACTAGCGGGAATCTACGAGCAGTACTTC. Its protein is CASSNGLAGIYEQYF.

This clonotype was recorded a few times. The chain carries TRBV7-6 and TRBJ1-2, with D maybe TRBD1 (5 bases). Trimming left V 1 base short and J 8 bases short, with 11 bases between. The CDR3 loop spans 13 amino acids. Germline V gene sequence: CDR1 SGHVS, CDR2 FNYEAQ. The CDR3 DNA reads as TGTGCCAGCAGCTTAGGACAGACGGGGGGCTACACCTTC. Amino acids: CASSLGQTGGYTF.

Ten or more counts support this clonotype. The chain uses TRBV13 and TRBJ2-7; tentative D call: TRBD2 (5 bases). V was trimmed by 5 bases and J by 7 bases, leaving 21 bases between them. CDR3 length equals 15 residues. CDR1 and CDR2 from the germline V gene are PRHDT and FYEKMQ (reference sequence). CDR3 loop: CASSVSRDLFREQYF. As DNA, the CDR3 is TGTGCCAGCAGCGTTAGTCGGGATCTATTTCGGGAGCAGTACTTC.